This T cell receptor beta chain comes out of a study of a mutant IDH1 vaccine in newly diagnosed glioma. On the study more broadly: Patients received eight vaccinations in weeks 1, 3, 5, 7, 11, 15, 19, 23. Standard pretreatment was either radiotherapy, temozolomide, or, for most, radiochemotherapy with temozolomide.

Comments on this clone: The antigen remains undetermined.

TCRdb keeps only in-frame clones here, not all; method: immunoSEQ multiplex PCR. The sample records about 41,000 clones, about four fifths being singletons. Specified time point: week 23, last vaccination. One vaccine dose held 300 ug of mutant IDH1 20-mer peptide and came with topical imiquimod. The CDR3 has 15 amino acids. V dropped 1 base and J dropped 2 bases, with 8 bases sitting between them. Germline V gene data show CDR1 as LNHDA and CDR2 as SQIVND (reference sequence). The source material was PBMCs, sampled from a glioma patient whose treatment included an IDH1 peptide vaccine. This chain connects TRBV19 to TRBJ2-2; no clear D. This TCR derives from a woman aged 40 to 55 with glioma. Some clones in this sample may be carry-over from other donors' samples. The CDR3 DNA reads TGTGCCAGTAGTATAGTGGGGTTAAACACCGGGGAGCTGTTTTTT. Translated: CASSIVGLNTGELFF.